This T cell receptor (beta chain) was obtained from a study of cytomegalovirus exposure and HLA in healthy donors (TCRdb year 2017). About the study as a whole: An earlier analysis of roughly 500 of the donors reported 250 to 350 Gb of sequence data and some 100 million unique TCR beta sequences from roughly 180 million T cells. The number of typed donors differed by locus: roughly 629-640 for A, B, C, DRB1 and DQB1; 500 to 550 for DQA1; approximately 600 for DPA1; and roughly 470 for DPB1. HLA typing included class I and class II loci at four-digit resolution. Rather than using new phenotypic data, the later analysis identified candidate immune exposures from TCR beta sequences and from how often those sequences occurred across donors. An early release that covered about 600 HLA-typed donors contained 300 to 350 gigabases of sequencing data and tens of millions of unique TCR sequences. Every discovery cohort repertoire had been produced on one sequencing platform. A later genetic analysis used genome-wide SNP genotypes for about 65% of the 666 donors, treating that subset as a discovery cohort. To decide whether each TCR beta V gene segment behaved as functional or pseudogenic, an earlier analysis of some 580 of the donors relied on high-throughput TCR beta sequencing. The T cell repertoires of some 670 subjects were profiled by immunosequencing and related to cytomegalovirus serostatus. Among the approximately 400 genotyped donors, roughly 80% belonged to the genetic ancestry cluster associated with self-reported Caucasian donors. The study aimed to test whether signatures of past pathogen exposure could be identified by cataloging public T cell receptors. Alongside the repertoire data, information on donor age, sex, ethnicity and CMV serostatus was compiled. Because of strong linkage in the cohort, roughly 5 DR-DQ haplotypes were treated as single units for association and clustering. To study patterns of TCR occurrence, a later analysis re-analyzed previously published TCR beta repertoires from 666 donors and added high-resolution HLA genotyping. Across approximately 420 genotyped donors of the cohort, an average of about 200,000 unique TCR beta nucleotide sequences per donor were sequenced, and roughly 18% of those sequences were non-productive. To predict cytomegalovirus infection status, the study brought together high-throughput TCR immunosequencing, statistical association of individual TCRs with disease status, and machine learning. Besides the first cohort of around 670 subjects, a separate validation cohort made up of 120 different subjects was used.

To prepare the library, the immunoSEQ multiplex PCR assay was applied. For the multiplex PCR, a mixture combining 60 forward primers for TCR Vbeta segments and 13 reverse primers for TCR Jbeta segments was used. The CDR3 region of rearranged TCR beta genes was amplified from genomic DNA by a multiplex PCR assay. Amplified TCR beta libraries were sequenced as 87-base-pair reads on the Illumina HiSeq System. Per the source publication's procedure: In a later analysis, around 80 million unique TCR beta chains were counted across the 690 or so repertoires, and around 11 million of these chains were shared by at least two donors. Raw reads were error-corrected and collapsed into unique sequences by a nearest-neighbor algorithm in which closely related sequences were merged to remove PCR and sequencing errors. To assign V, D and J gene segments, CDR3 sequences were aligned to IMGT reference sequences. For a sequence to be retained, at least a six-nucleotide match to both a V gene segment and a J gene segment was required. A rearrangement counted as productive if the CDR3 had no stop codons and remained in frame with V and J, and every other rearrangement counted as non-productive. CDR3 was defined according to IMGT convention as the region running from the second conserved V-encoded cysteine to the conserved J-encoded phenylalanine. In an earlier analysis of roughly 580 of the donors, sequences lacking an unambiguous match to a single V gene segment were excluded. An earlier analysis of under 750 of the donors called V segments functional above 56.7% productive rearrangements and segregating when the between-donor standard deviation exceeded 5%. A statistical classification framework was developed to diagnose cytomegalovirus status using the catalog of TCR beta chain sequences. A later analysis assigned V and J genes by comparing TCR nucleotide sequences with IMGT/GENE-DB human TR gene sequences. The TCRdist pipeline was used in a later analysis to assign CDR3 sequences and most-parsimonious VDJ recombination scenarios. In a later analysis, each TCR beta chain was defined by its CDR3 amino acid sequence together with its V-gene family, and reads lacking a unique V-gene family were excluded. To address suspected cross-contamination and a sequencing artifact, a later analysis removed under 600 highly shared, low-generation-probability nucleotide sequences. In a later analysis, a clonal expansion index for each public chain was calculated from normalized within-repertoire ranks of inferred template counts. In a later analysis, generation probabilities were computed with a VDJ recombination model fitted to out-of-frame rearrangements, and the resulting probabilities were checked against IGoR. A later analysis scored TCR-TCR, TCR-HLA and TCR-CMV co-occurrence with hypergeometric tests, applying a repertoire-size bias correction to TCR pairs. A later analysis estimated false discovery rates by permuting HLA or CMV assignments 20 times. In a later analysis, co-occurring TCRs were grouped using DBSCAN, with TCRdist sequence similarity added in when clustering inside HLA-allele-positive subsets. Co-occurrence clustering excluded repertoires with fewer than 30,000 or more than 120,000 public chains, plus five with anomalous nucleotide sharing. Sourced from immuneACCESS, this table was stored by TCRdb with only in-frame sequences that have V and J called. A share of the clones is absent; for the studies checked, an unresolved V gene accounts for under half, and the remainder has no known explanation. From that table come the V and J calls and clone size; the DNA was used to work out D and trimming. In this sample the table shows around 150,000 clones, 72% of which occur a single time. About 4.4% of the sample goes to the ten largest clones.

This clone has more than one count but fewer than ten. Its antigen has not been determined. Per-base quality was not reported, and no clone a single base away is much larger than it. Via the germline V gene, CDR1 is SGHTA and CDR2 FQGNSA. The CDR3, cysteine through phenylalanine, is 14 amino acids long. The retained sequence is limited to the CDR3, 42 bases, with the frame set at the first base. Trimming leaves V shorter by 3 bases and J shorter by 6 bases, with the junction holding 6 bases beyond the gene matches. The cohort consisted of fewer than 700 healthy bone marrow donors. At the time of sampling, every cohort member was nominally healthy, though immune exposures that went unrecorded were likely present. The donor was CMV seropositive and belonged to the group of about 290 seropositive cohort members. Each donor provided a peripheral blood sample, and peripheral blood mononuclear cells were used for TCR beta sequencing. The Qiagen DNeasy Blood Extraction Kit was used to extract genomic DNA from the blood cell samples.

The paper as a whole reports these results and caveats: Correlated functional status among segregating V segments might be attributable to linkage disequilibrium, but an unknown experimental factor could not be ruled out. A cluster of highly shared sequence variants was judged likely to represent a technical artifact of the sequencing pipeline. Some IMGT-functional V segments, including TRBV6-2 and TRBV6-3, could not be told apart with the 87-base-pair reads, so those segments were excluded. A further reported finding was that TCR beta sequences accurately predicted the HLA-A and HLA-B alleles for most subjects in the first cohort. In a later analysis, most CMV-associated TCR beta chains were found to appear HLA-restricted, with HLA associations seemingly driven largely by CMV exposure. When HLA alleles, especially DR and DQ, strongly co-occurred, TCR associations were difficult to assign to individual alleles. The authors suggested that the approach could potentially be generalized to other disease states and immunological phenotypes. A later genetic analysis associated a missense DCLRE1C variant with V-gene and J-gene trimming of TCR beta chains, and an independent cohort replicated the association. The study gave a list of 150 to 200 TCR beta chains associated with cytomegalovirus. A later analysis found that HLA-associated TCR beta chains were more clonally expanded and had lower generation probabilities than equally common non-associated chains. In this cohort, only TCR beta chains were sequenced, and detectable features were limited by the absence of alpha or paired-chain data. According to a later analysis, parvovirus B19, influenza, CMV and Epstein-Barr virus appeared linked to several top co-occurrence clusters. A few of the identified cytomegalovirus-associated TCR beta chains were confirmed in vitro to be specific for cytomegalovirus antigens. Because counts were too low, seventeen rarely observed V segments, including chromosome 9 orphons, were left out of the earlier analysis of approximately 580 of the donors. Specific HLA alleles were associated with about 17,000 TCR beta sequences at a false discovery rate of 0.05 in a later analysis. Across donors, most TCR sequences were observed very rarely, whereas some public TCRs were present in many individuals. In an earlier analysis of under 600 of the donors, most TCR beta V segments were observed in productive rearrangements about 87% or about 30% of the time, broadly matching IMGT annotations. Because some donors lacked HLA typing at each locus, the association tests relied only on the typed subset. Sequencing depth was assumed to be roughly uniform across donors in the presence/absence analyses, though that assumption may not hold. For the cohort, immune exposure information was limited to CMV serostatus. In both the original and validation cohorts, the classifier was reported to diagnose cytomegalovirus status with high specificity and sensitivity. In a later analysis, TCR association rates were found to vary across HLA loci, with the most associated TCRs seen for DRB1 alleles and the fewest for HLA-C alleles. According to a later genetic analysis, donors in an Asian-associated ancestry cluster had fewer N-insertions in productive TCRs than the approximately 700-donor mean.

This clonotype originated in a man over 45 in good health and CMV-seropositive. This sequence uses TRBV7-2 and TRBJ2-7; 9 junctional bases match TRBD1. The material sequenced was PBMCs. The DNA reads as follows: TGTGCCAGCAGCTTTTCCGGGACAGGGACCGAGCAGTACTTC. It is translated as CASSFSGTGTEQYF.